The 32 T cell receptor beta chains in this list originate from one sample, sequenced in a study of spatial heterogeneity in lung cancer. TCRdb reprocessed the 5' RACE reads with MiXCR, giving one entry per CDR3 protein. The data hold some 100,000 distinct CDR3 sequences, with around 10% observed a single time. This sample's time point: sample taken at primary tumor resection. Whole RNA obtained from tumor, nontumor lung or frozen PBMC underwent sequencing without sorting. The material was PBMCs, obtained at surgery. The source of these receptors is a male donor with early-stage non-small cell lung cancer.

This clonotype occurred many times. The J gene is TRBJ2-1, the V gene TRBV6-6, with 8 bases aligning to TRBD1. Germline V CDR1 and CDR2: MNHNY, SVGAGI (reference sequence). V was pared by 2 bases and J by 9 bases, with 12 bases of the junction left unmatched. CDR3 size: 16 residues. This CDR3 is CASSYPRQGALGEQFF. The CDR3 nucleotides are TGTGCCAGCAGTTACCCTAGGCAGGGGGCGCTTGGTGAGCAGTTCTTC.

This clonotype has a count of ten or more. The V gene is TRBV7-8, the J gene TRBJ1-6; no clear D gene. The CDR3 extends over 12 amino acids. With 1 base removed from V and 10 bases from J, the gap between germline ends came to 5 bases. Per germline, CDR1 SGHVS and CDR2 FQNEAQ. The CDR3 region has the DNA TGTGCCAGCAGCTTAGAGCGGTCACCCCTCCACTTT. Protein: CASSLERSPLHF.

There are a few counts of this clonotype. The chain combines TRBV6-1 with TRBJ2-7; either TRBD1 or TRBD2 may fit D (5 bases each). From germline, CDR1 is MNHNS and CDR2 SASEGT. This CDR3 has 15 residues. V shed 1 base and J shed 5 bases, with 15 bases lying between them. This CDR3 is CASSEGGLGTNEQYF. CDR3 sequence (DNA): TGTGCCAGCAGTGAAGGAGGGTTGGGGACGAACGAGCAGTACTTC.

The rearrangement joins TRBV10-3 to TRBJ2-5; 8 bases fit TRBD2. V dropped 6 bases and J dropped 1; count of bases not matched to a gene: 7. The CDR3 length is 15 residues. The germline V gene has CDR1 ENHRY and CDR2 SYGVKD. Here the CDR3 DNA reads TGTGCCATCAGCGGAGCGGGAGACCTCCAAGAGACCCAGTACTTC. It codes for CAISGAGDLQETQYF.

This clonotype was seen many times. CDR3 nucleotides: TGTGCCAGCAGGCGGGAGACCTACGAGCAGTACTTC. Protein: CASRRETYEQYF. The chain carries TRBV2 and TRBJ2-7; 7 bases fit TRBD2. Trimming at V came to 6 bases and at J to 2 bases, leaving 1 base not matched to a gene. Germline V CDR1 and CDR2: SNHLY, FYNNEI. This CDR3 is built from 12 residues.

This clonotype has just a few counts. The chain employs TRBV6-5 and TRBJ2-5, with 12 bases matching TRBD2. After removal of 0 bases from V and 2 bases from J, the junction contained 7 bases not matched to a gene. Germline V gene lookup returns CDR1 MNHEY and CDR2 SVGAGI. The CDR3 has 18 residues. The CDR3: CASSYSLAGGPRQETQYF. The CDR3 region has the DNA TGTGCCAGCAGTTACTCCCTAGCGGGGGGGCCGAGGCAAGAGACCCAGTACTTC.

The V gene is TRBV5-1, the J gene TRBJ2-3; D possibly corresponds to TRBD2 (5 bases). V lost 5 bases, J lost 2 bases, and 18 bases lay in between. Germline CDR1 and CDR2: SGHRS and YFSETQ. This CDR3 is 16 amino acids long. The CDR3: CASSKLEVQLTDTQYF. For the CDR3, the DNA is TGCGCCAGCAGTAAGTTGGAGGTACAGCTCACAGATACGCAGTATTTT.

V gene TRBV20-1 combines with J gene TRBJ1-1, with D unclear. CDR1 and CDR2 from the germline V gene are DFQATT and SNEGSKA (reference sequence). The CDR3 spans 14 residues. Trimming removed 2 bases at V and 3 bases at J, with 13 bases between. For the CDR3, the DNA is TGCAGTGCTAGATCTCACAACCGCTACACTGAAGCTTTCTTT. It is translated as CSARSHNRYTEAFF.

The CDR3 sequence: CASSSPSTSGGYEQYF. The CDR3 DNA reads as TGTGCCAGCAGTTCCCCTTCGACTAGCGGGGGCTACGAGCAGTACTTC. The rearrangement joins TRBV28 to TRBJ2-7; 12 bases map to TRBD2. The germline CDR1 and CDR2 sequences are MDHEN and SYDVKM. CDR3 length equals 16 residues. The V segment lost 4 bases and the J segment 3 bases; nucleotides outside the gene matches: 7.

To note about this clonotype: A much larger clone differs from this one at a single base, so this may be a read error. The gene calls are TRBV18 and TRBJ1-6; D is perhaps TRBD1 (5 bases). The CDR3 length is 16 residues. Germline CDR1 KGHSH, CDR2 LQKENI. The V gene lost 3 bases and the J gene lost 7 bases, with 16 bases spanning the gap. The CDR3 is CASSPLSWDGNSPLHF. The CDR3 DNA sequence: TGTGCCAGCTCACCCCTTTCCTGGGACGGGAATTCACCCCTCCACTTT.

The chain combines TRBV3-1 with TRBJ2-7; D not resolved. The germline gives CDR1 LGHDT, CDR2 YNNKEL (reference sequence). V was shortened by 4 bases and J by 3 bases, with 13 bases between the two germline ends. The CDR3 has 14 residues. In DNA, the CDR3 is TGTGCCAGCAGCCCGTCCGCCAGGTACTACGAGCAGTACTTC. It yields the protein CASSPSARYYEQYF.

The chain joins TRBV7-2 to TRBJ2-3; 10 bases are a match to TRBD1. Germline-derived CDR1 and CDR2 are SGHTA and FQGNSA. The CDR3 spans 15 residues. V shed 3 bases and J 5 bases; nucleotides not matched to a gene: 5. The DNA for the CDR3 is TGTGCCAGCAGCTTGGGGACAGGGGTGGTAGATACGCAGTATTTT. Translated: CASSLGTGVVDTQYF.

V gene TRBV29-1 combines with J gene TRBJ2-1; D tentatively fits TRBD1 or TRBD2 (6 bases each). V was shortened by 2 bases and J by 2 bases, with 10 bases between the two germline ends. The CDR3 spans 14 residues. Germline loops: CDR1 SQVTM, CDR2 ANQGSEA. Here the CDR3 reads CSVESGATYNEQFF. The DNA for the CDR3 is TGCAGCGTTGAATCGGGGGCAACCTACAATGAGCAGTTCTTC.

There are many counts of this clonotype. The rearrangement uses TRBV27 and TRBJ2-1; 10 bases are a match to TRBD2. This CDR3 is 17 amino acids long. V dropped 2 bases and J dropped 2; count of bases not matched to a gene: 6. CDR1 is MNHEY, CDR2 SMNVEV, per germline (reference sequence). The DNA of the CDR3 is TGTGCCAGCAGTTTACACACTAGCGGGGTTACCTACAATGAGCAGTTCTTC. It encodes CASSLHTSGVTYNEQFF.

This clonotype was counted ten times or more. The CDR3, as DNA: TGCAGTGCTAGTTCACGGGAAGGTACGCAGTATTTT. This encodes CSASSREGTQYF. The chain employs TRBV20-1 and TRBJ2-3, with a weak D call TRBD2 (5 bases). The V gene's germline CDR1 is DFQATT and CDR2 SNEGSKA (reference sequence). V was pared by 3 bases and J by 8 bases, with 12 bases between. CDR3 length equals 12 residues.

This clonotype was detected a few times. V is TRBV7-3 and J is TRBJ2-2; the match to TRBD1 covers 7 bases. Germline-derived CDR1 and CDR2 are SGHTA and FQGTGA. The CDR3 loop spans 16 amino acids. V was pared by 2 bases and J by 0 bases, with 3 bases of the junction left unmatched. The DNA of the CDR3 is TGTGCCAGCAGCTTAGTGGGGACAGCGAACACCGGGGAGCTGTTTTTT. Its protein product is CASSLVGTANTGELFF.

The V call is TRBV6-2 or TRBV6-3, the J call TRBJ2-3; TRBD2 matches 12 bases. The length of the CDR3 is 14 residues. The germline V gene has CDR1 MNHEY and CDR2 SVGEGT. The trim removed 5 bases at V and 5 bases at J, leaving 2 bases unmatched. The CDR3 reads CASSLAGGQDTQYF. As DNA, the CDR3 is TGTGCCAGCAGTCTAGCGGGAGGGCAAGATACGCAGTATTTT.

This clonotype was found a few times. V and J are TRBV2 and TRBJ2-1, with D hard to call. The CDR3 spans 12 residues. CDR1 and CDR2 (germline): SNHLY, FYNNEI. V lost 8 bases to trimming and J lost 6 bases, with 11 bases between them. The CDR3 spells CASLRRVNEQFF. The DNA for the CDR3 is TGTGCCAGCCTCCGACGCGTCAATGAGCAGTTCTTC.

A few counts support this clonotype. CDR3 coding DNA: TGTGCCAGCAGTCGAAGCGGGAGTTTAACAGATACGCAGTATTTT. Its protein is CASSRSGSLTDTQYF. V is TRBV2 and J is TRBJ2-3; TRBD2 agrees at 8 bases. Germline V gene lookup returns CDR1 SNHLY and CDR2 FYNNEI. Trimming at V came to 5 bases and at J to 3 bases, leaving 7 bases not matched to a gene. The CDR3 is 15 amino acids.

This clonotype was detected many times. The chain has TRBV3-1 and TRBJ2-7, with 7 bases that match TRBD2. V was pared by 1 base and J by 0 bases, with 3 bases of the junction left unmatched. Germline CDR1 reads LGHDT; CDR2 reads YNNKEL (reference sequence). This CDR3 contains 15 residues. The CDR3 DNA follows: TGTGCCAGCAGCCAAGTAGCGGGTACCTCCTACGAGCAGTACTTC. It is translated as CASSQVAGTSYEQYF.

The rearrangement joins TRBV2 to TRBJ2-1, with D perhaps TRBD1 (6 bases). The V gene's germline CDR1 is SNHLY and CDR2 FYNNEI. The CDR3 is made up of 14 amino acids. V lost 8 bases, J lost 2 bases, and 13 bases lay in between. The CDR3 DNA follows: TGTGCCAGCGGGAGTACAGGGACCTACAATGAGCAGTTCTTC. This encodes CASGSTGTYNEQFF. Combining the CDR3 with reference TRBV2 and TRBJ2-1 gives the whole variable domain EPEVTQTPSHQVTQMGQEVILRCVPISNHLYFYWYRQILGQKVEFLVSFYNNEISEKSEIFDDQFSVERPDGSNFTLKIRSTKLEDSAMYFCASGSTGTYNEQFFGPGTRLTVL.

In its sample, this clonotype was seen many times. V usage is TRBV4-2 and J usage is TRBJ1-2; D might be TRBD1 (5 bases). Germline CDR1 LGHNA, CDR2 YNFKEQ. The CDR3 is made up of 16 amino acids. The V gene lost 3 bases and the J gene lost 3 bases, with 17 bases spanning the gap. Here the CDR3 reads CASSHYGAVGHYGYTF. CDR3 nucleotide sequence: TGTGCCAGCAGCCATTACGGGGCAGTCGGCCACTATGGCTACACCTTC.

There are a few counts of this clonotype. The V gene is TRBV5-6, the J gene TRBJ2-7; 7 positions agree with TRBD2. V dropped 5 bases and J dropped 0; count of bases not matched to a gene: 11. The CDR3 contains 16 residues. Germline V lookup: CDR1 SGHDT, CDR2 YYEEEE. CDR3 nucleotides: TGTGCCAGCAGTTCCACAAAGCGGGAAAACTCCTACGAGCAGTACTTC. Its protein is CASSSTKRENSYEQYF.

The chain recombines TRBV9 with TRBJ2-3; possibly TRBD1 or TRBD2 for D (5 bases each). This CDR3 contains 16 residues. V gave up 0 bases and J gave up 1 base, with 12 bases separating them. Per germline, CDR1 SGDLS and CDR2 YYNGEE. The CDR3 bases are TGTGCCAGCAGCGTAGGAGGGGCCCCGGGCACAGATACGCAGTATTTT. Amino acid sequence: CASSVGGAPGTDTQYF.

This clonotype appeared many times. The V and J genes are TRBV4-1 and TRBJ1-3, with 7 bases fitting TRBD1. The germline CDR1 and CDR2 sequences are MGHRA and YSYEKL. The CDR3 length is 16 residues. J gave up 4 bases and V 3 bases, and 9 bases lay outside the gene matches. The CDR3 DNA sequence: TGCGCCAGCAGCCACGCACAGGGGCTCCTCGGAAACACCATATATTTT. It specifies CASSHAQGLLGNTIYF.

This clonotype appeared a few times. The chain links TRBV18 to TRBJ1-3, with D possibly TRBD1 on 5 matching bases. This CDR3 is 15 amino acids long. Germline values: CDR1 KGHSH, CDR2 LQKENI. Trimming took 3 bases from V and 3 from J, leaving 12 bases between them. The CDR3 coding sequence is TGTGCCAGCTCACCGTCTCCAGGGATTGGAAACACCATATATTTT. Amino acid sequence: CASSPSPGIGNTIYF.

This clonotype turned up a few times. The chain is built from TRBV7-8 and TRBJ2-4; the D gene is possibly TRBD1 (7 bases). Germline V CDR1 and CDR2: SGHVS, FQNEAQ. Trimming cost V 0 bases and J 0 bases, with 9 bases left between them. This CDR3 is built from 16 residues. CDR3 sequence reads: CASSLARGVAKNIQYF. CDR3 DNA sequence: TGTGCCAGCAGCTTAGCCAGGGGGGTAGCCAAAAACATTCAGTACTTC.

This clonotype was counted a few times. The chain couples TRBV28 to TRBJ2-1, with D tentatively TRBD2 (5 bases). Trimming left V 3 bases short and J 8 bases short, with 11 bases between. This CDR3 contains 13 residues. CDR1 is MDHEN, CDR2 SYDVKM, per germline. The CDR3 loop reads CASSLRGYYEQFF. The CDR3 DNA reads TGTGCCAGCAGTTTGCGAGGGTACTATGAGCAGTTCTTC.

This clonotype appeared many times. CDR3 sequence: CASSFGLDYEQFF. DNA of the CDR3: TGTGCCAGCAGTTTTGGGCTAGACTATGAGCAGTTCTTC. The chain carries TRBV12-3 or TRBV12-4 and TRBJ2-1, with D uncertain. With 3 bases removed from V and 8 bases from J, the gap between germline ends came to 11 bases. The CDR3 sequence is 13 residues long.

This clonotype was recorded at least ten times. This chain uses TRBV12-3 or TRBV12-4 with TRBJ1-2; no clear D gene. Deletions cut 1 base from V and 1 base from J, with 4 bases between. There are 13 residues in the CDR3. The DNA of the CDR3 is TGTGCCAGCAGTTTAGTCAGTAACTATGGCTACACCTTC. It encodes CASSLVSNYGYTF.

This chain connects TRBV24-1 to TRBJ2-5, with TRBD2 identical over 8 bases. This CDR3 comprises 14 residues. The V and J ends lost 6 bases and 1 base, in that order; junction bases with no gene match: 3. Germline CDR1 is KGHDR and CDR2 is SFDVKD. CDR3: CATSPAGAQETQYF. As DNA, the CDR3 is TGTGCCACCAGTCCAGCGGGAGCCCAAGAGACCCAGTACTTC.

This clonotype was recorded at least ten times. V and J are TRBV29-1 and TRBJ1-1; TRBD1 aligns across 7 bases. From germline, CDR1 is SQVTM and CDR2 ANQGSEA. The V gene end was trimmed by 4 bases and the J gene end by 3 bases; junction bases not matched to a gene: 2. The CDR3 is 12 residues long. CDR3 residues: CSVVTGDTEAFF. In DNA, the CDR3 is TGCAGCGTTGTTACAGGGGACACTGAAGCTTTCTTT.